These T cell receptor beta chains were read from a single sample in a study of technical replicates of blood from four donors. Only in-frame clones appear in the TCRdb table, and some are missing; sequencing was by immunoSEQ multiplex PCR. The sample holds approximately 87,000 clones; 90% to 95% are singletons and the top ten take 0.25% to 0.3%. Sequenced input: T cells isolated from PBMCs. Source of these receptors: a human donor in good health. CDR3s include the opening cysteine and the closing phenylalanine or tryptophan. A D gene is named only where the DNA matches it firmly. The size of a clone is reported for some rows only, either as once, few or many, or as a class for expanded clones.

j_gene: TRBJ2-2
d_gene: -
v_gene: TRBV6-4
abundance: -
CDR3nt: TGTGCCAGCAGTGACACCCCTAGGAACACCGGGGAGCTGTTTTTT
CDR3aa: CASSDTPRNTGELFF

j_gene: TRBJ1-1
d_gene: -
v_gene: TRBV6-5
abundance: once
CDR3nt: TGTGCCAGCAGTACCAGACAGCCTCGGACTGAAGCTTTCTTT
CDR3aa: CASSTRQPRTEAFF

j_gene: TRBJ2-7
d_gene: -
v_gene: TRBV10-3
abundance: -
CDR3nt: TGTGCCATCTCTCCGGGACTCCGAAATTCCTACGAGCAGTACTTC
CDR3aa: CAISPGLRNSYEQYF

j_gene: TRBJ1-1
d_gene: -
v_gene: TRBV5-1
abundance: few
CDR3nt: TGCGCCAGCAGCACTTTGACAGACCACACTGAAGCTTTCTTT
CDR3aa: CASSTLTDHTEAFF

j_gene: TRBJ2-5
d_gene: -
v_gene: TRBV19
abundance: -
CDR3nt: TGTGCCAGTAGTATTGGAGTCCAAGAGACCCAGTACTTC
CDR3aa: CASSIGVQETQYF

j_gene: TRBJ1-1
d_gene: TRBD1
v_gene: TRBV5-1
abundance: -
CDR3nt: TGCGCCAGCAGCTTGAAGACAGGGGCCAACACTGAAGCTTTCTTT
CDR3aa: CASSLKTGANTEAFF

j_gene: TRBJ2-5
d_gene: -
v_gene: TRBV5-6
abundance: -
CDR3nt: TGTGCCAGCAGCTTGACCCTCCCACTAGCAACGTACCAAGAGACCCAGTACTTC
CDR3aa: CASSLTLPLATYQETQYF

j_gene: TRBJ1-5
d_gene: TRBD1
v_gene: TRBV6-1
abundance: -
CDR3nt: TGTGCCAGTAGACAGGGTTATAATCAGCCCCAGCATTTT
CDR3aa: CASRQGYNQPQHF

j_gene: TRBJ2-5
d_gene: TRBD2
v_gene: TRBV5-1
abundance: -
CDR3nt: TGCGCCAGCAGCTTGTGGCGGGGGGCAAAAGAGACCCAGTACTTC
CDR3aa: CASSLWRGAKETQYF

j_gene: TRBJ2-1
d_gene: -
v_gene: TRBV6-5
abundance: -
CDR3nt: TGTGCCAGCAGCCCAGGGGACGAGCAGTTCTTC
CDR3aa: CASSPGDEQFF

j_gene: TRBJ2-1
d_gene: TRBD2
v_gene: TRBV7-8
abundance: -
CDR3nt: TGTGCCAGCAGCGAAGGCCTGACTAGCTGGATTGTTGAGCAGTTCTTC
CDR3aa: CASSEGLTSWIVEQFF

j_gene: TRBJ2-7
d_gene: TRBD1
v_gene: TRBV19
abundance: -
CDR3nt: TGTGCCACCGCGCAGGGGGCGAACTACGAGCAGTACTTC
CDR3aa: CATAQGANYEQYF

j_gene: TRBJ2-1
d_gene: TRBD2
v_gene: TRBV4-2
abundance: -
CDR3nt: TGTGCCAGCAGCCAAGCCGGGACTAGTCAGCATGAGCAGTTCTTC
CDR3aa: CASSQAGTSQHEQFF

j_gene: TRBJ2-7
d_gene: -
v_gene: TRBV5-5
abundance: -
CDR3nt: TGTGCCAGCAGCGATCCGGGACTGAGCTACGAGCAGTACTTC
CDR3aa: CASSDPGLSYEQYF

j_gene: TRBJ2-1
d_gene: -
v_gene: TRBV5-1
abundance: -
CDR3nt: TGCGCCAGCGGGGGGGCGGAATCTAGCTCCTACAATGAGCAGTTCTTC
CDR3aa: CASGGAESSSYNEQFF

j_gene: TRBJ2-5
d_gene: TRBD1
v_gene: TRBV6-5
abundance: -
CDR3nt: TGTGCCAGCAGTTACTCCTCAGGGGGCTGGGAGACCCAGTACTTC
CDR3aa: CASSYSSGGWETQYF

j_gene: TRBJ1-2
d_gene: TRBD1
v_gene: TRBV7-9
abundance: -
CDR3nt: TGTGCCAGCAACCCAGGGGGAGCTAACTATGGCTACACCTTC
CDR3aa: CASNPGGANYGYTF

j_gene: TRBJ2-2
d_gene: TRBD1
v_gene: TRBV7-2
abundance: -
CDR3nt: TGTGCCAGCAGCTGGACAGGGGGTACGAACACCGGGGAGCTGTTTTTT
CDR3aa: CASSWTGGTNTGELFF

j_gene: TRBJ2-7
d_gene: TRBD2
v_gene: TRBV28
abundance: -
CDR3nt: TGTGCCAGCAGTTTTGGTAGCGGGAGTTCCGAGCAGTACTTC
CDR3aa: CASSFGSGSSEQYF

j_gene: TRBJ1-4
d_gene: TRBD1
v_gene: TRBV9
abundance: -
CDR3nt: TGTGCCAGCAGCATCACAGGGGGCGATGAAAAACTGTTTTTT
CDR3aa: CASSITGGDEKLFF

j_gene: TRBJ2-1
d_gene: -
v_gene: TRBV29-1
abundance: -
CDR3nt: TGCAGCGTTGAACGCAGCAGGAACAATGAGCAGTTCTTC
CDR3aa: CSVERSRNNEQFF

j_gene: TRBJ2-5
d_gene: -
v_gene: TRBV27
abundance: -
CDR3nt: TGTGCCAGCAGTTTAAGCCGGGAAGAGACCCAGTACTTC
CDR3aa: CASSLSREETQYF

j_gene: TRBJ1-1
d_gene: TRBD1
v_gene: TRBV18
abundance: -
CDR3nt: TGTGCCAGCTCACCGCAGGAAACCGGGACAGGTTACACTGAAGCTTTCTTT
CDR3aa: CASSPQETGTGYTEAFF

j_gene: TRBJ2-7
d_gene: -
v_gene: TRBV27
abundance: once
CDR3nt: TGTGCCAGCAGCCAATTAGGGGGGGTGGCCTCCGAGCAGTACTTC
CDR3aa: CASSQLGGVASEQYF

j_gene: TRBJ2-5
d_gene: TRBD1
v_gene: TRBV27
abundance: -
CDR3nt: TGTGCCAGCAGTCGATGGACAGGGGTTGGTTCAGAGACCCAGTACTTC
CDR3aa: CASSRWTGVGSETQYF

j_gene: TRBJ1-1
d_gene: -
v_gene: TRBV18
abundance: once
CDR3nt: TGTGCCAGCTCACCACTTGAGGCAGGGTTGAACACTGAAGCTTTCTTT
CDR3aa: CASSPLEAGLNTEAFF

j_gene: TRBJ1-5
d_gene: -
v_gene: TRBV19
abundance: -
CDR3nt: TGTGCCAGTAGTATCACAACAAATCAGCCCCAGCATTTT
CDR3aa: CASSITTNQPQHF

j_gene: TRBJ2-5
d_gene: -
v_gene: TRBV6-6
abundance: -
CDR3nt: TGTGCCAGCAGGCGGGACTTCCAAGAGACCCAGTACTTC
CDR3aa: CASRRDFQETQYF

j_gene: TRBJ2-7
d_gene: TRBD2
v_gene: TRBV11-1
abundance: -
CDR3nt: TGTGCCAGCAACCATTGGGGGACTAGCGGCTCCTACGAGCAGTACTTC
CDR3aa: CASNHWGTSGSYEQYF

j_gene: TRBJ2-2
d_gene: TRBD1
v_gene: TRBV9
abundance: -
CDR3nt: TGTGCCAGCAGCCCCCCGGGACAGTGGAACACCGGGGAGCTGTTTTTT
CDR3aa: CASSPPGQWNTGELFF

j_gene: TRBJ2-7
d_gene: -
v_gene: TRBV21-1
abundance: once
CDR3nt: TGTGCCAGCAGCAAGACGGGGGGGACTAGCGGAAACTACGAGCAGTACTTC
CDR3aa: CASSKTGGTSGNYEQYF

j_gene: TRBJ1-6
d_gene: -
v_gene: TRBV30
abundance: -
CDR3nt: TGTGCCTGGAGTACGGGACAAGGGTCTTACTCACCCCTCCACTTT
CDR3aa: CAWSTGQGSYSPLHF

j_gene: TRBJ2-4
d_gene: TRBD2
v_gene: TRBV6-5
abundance: -
CDR3nt: TGTGCCAGCAGTTCGCCGGGCGGGGGGGGAAACATTCAGTACTTC
CDR3aa: CASSSPGGGGNIQYF

j_gene: TRBJ2-7
d_gene: -
v_gene: TRBV29-1
abundance: -
CDR3nt: TGCAGCGTTCTTCCTGCGAGGGAGCCCTACGAGCAGTACTTC
CDR3aa: CSVLPAREPYEQYF

j_gene: TRBJ2-7
d_gene: -
v_gene: TRBV29-1
abundance: -
CDR3nt: TGCAGCGTTTCGGAGGGGGCCCTGTACGAGCAGTACTTC
CDR3aa: CSVSEGALYEQYF

j_gene: TRBJ1-1
d_gene: TRBD1
v_gene: TRBV19
abundance: few
CDR3nt: TGTGCCAGTAGTACCAGGGGGAGGAACACTGAAGCTTTCTTT
CDR3aa: CASSTRGRNTEAFF

j_gene: TRBJ2-1
d_gene: TRBD2
v_gene: TRBV6-5
abundance: -
CDR3nt: TGTGCCACGGGGCAGGCGGGAGGGCTCGGTGAGCAGTTCTTC
CDR3aa: CATGQAGGLGEQFF

j_gene: TRBJ2-1
d_gene: TRBD1
v_gene: TRBV5-4
abundance: -
CDR3nt: TGTGCCGAATACCAGGGGGCGGGTAATGAGCAGTTCTTC
CDR3aa: CAEYQGAGNEQFF

j_gene: TRBJ2-7
d_gene: -
v_gene: TRBV4-1
abundance: once
CDR3nt: TGCGCCAGCAGCCAAGAGAGTGGTCCAGGAATCAACTACGAGCAGTACTTC
CDR3aa: CASSQESGPGINYEQYF

j_gene: TRBJ2-2
d_gene: -
v_gene: TRBV27
abundance: -
CDR3nt: TGTGCCAGCAGTTTATACAGGATTGGCACCGGGGAGCTGTTTTTT
CDR3aa: CASSLYRIGTGELFF

j_gene: TRBJ1-5
d_gene: -
v_gene: TRBV19
abundance: -
CDR3nt: TGTGCCAGTAGTATCTCCAGTCGAGGGCCCCAGCATTTT
CDR3aa: CASSISSRGPQHF

j_gene: TRBJ1-1
d_gene: -
v_gene: TRBV15
abundance: once
CDR3nt: TGTGCCACCAGCAGAGATCCCAGGGCGGGAACTGAAGCTTTCTTT
CDR3aa: CATSRDPRAGTEAFF

j_gene: TRBJ1-1
d_gene: -
v_gene: TRBV11-3
abundance: once
CDR3nt: TGTACCATCTCGTTTGCGGACACTGAAGCTTTCTTT
CDR3aa: CTISFADTEAFF